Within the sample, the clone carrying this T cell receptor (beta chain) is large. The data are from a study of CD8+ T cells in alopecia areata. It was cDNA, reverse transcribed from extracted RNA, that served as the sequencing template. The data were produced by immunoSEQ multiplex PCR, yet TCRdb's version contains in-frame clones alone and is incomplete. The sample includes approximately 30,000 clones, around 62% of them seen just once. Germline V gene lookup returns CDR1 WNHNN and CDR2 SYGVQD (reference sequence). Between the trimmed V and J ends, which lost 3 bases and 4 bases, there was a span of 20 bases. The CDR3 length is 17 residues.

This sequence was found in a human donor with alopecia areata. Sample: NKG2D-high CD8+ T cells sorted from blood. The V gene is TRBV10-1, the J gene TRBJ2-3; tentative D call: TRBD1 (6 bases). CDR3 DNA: TGCGCCAGCAGTGACCTCTCCGGGACACGGACGGCAGATACGCAGTATTTT. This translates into CASSDLSGTRTADTQYF.